Presented here are 26 T cell receptor beta chains from one specimen sequenced in a study of control samples from healthy donors and cancer patients. TCRdb's copy holds only in-frame clones and misses some; the assay was immunoSEQ multiplex PCR. The table includes 60,000 to 75,000 clones, 84% detected once. What was sequenced was blood. The receptor source for this set is a man aged 50-60 years in good health.

The CDR3 loop reads CASSQRAGNTIYF. The CDR3 DNA sequence: TGTGCCAGCAGCCAAAGAGCGGGGAACACCATATATTTT. This sequence joins TRBV14 and TRBJ1-3; D is ambiguous. V lost 2 bases and J lost 7, with 9 bases in between. CDR1 is SGHDN and CDR2 is FVKESK in the germline V gene. The CDR3 runs 13 residues.

The chain links TRBV12-5 to TRBJ2-2; TRBD1 might be the D (5 bases). Trimming shortened V by 3 bases and J by 4 bases, and 9 bases separated the two germline ends. The CDR3 has 14 residues. In germline, CDR1 is LGHNT, CDR2 FRNRAP. In nucleotides, the CDR3 is TGTGCTAGTGGTTTATTAGGGGCCACCGGGGAGCTGTTTTTT. Encoded protein: CASGLLGATGELFF.

Comment on this clone: One end of the junction varies from germline; a read error may be responsible. The rearrangement uses TRBV19 and TRBJ1-2; D unresolved. Germline CDR1 and CDR2: LNHDA and SQIVND (reference sequence). CDR3 size: 17 residues. The CDR3 DNA sequence: TGTGCCAGTAGTATTCCTACGGCCTTTACCCCTAATTATGGCTACACCTTC. The encoded protein is CASSIPTAFTPNYGYTF.

The gene calls are TRBV27 and TRBJ1-4; D is perhaps TRBD1 (5 bases). Germline lookup yields CDR1 MNHEY and CDR2 SMNVEV (reference sequence). This CDR3 is 17 amino acids long. V dropped 2 bases and J dropped 0 bases, with 13 bases sitting between them. The CDR3 protein is CASSLRQGYATNEKLFF. The CDR3 DNA is TGTGCCAGCAGTTTACGCCAGGGCTACGCAACTAATGAAAAACTGTTTTTT. The variable domain in full, with the rest retrieved from reference TRBV27 and TRBJ1-4, is EAQVTQNPRYLITVTGKKLTVTCSQNMNHEYMSWYRQDPGLGLRQIYYSMNVEVTDKGDVPEGYKVSRKEKRNFPLILESPSPNQTSLYFCASSLRQGYATNEKLFFGSGTQLSVL.

CDR3 sequence reads: CASSQVTGTQYF. The CDR3 DNA reads as TGTGCCAGCAGCCAGGTTACAGGGACCCAGTACTTC. The V call is TRBV3-1 (or the pseudogene TRBV3-2), the J call TRBJ2-5, with D perhaps TRBD1 (5 bases). Trimming took off 3 bases at V and 7 bases at J, with 9 bases between the two ends. Germline CDR1 and CDR2: LGHDT and YNNKEL (reference sequence). The CDR3 consists of 12 residues.

The chain uses TRBV27 and TRBJ1-5; D uncertain. Trimming left V 1 base short and J 7 bases short, with 8 bases between. The CDR3 has 13 residues. Germline V lookup: CDR1 MNHEY, CDR2 SMNVEV (reference sequence). DNA of the CDR3: TGTGCCAGCAGTTTATGGGCGGACCAGCCCCAGCATTTT. Translation: CASSLWADQPQHF.

The gene calls are TRBV7-9 and TRBJ2-1; 12 bases are a match to TRBD2. Trimming removed 5 bases from V and 3 bases from J; junction bases left unmatched: 5. The CDR3 is made up of 16 amino acids. The V gene's germline CDR1 is SEHNR and CDR2 FQNEAQ (reference sequence). The chain's CDR3 is CASSPGLAGYYNEQFF. DNA of the CDR3: TGTGCCAGCAGCCCCGGACTAGCGGGGTACTACAATGAGCAGTTCTTC.

The gene calls are TRBV11-3 and TRBJ2-1; D is perhaps TRBD1 (5 bases). Trimming cost V 4 bases and J 7 bases, with 14 bases left between them. CDR1 SGHNT and CDR2 YENEEA come from the germline V gene. This CDR3 has 14 residues. This CDR3 reads CASSSIRGRNEQFF. In DNA, the CDR3 is TGTGCCAGCAGCTCTATAAGGGGCCGGAATGAGCAGTTCTTC. Full variable domain (missing parts from reference TRBV11-3 and TRBJ2-1): EAGVVQSPRYKIIEKKQPVAFWCNPISGHNTLYWYLQNLGQGPELLIRYENEEAVDDSQLPKDRFSAERLKGVDSTLKIQPAELGDSAVYLCASSSIRGRNEQFFGPGTRLTVL.

The chain employs TRBV27 and TRBJ1-6; D remains ambiguous. CDR3 length: 12 residues. Trimming took 3 bases from V and 9 from J, leaving 6 bases between them. Germline CDR1 is MNHEY and CDR2 is SMNVEV (reference sequence). The CDR3 region is CASSFGFSPLHF. The CDR3 DNA sequence: TGTGCCAGCAGTTTTGGGTTTTCACCCCTCCACTTT.

V usage is TRBV19 and J usage is TRBJ1-1, with 8 bases matching TRBD1. V lost 2 bases to trimming and J lost 0 bases; unmatched junction nucleotides: 5. There are 16 residues in the CDR3. Germline CDR1 and CDR2: LNHDA and SQIVND (reference sequence). CDR3 in DNA: TGTGCCAGTAGTATAAGGGGACAGGACATGAACACTGAAGCTTTCTTT. It encodes CASSIRGQDMNTEAFF.

This clone came up once. The chain combines TRBV7-2 with TRBJ1-6; 11 bases map to TRBD1. This CDR3 is 16 amino acids long. The V gene end was trimmed by 5 bases and the J gene end by 9 bases; junction bases not matched to a gene: 9. CDR1 and CDR2 from the germline V gene are SGHTA and FQGNSA. CDR3 nucleotide sequence: TGTGCCAGCAGCCCACGTGGACAGGGGGCTGCTTCACCCCTCCACTTT. Amino acids: CASSPRGQGAASPLHF.

This rearrangement joins TRBV6-5 to TRBJ1-1; D unclear. The CDR3 is 14 amino acids. Trimming removed 1 base at V and 4 bases at J, with 10 bases between. Germline V gives CDR1 MNHEY, CDR2 SVGAGI. CDR3 loop: CASSYLGFGTEAFF. The CDR3, as DNA: TGTGCCAGCAGTTACTTGGGATTTGGCACTGAAGCTTTCTTT.

The rearrangement joins TRBV5-1 to TRBJ1-4, with D maybe TRBD1 (6 bases). CDR1 is SGHRS and CDR2 is YFSETQ in the germline V gene. The V gene lost 4 bases and the J gene lost 8 bases, with 15 bases spanning the gap. The CDR3 loop spans 14 amino acids. The DNA for the CDR3 is TGCGCCAGCAGCCGCGGGGCAGGGGACGAAAAACTGTTTTTT. It is translated as CASSRGAGDEKLFF.

Comment on this clone: Within the sample, other DNA sequences also encode this same CDR3. This chain links TRBV28 with TRBJ1-5; D is uncertain. Trimming stripped 6 bases from V and 4 bases from J, with 4 bases between. Germline CDR1 is MDHEN and CDR2 is SYDVKM. The CDR3 is made up of 11 amino acids. CDR3: CASSRNQPQHF. The CDR3 bases are TGTGCCAGCAGCCGTAATCAGCCCCAGCATTTT.

The chain employs TRBV28 and TRBJ1-5; D unclear. Per germline, CDR1 MDHEN and CDR2 SYDVKM. Deletions cut 3 bases from V and 8 bases from J, with 14 bases between. The CDR3 length is 14 residues. Here the CDR3 reads CASSFIPGLEPQHF. CDR3 sequence (DNA): TGTGCCAGCAGTTTCATTCCGGGTCTTGAGCCCCAGCATTTT.

This chain links TRBV24-1 with TRBJ2-7; no clear D gene. Germline CDR1 is KGHDR and CDR2 is SFDVKD. The CDR3 is 14 residues long. V shed 4 bases and J shed 2 bases, with 11 bases lying between them. CDR3 DNA sequence: TGTGCCACCAGTGACGTCTTCCCGCCCTACGAGCAGTACTTC. Translated: CATSDVFPPYEQYF.

DNA for the CDR3: TGTGCCAGCAGCCCGGGACCTCTGAGGGCCGACACCATATATTTT. It specifies CASSPGPLRADTIYF. The chain couples TRBV16 to TRBJ1-3; perhaps TRBD1 as D (5 bases). The CDR3 sequence is 15 residues long. Germline lookup yields CDR1 KGHSY and CDR2 FQNENV. The V end was cut by 4 bases, the J end by 8 bases, with 18 bases between.

The rearrangement links TRBV7-9 to TRBJ1-1; D call uncertain. Germline lookup yields CDR1 SEHNR and CDR2 FQNEAQ (reference sequence). The CDR3 has 13 amino acids. With 1 base removed from V and 3 bases from J, the gap between germline ends came to 6 bases. Written as DNA, the CDR3 is TGTGCCAGCAGCTTAGGGATTGACACTGAAGCTTTCTTT. As protein: CASSLGIDTEAFF. Combining the CDR3 with reference TRBV7-9 and TRBJ1-1 gives the whole variable domain DTGVSQNPRHKITKRGQNVTFRCDPISEHNRLYWYRQTLGQGPEFLTYFQNEAQLEKSRLLSDRFSAERPKGSFSTLEIQRTEQGDSAMYLCASSLGIDTEAFFGQGTRLTVV.

This chain connects TRBV7-9 to TRBJ1-6, with a tentative D call TRBD1 (5 bases). There are 16 residues in the CDR3. Germline V gene data show CDR1 as SEHNR and CDR2 as FQNEAQ (reference sequence). The V gene lost 7 bases and the J gene lost 0 bases, with 13 bases spanning the gap. CDR3 sequence reads: CASNPSGTSYNSPLHF. DNA for the CDR3: TGTGCCAGCAACCCATCGGGGACCTCCTATAATTCACCCCTCCACTTT. The whole variable domain, remainder taken from reference TRBV7-9 and TRBJ1-6, is DTGVSQNPRHKITKRGQNVTFRCDPISEHNRLYWYRQTLGQGPEFLTYFQNEAQLEKSRLLSDRFSAERPKGSFSTLEIQRTEQGDSAMYLCASNPSGTSYNSPLHFGNGTRLTVT.

This clone has a single count. J is TRBJ2-7 and V is TRBV30; TRBD1 or TRBD2 may be the D gene (6 bases each). CDR3 size: 11 residues. The ends were cut back, 3 bases at V and 6 bases at J, with 9 bases in the middle. Germline CDR1 is GTSNPN and CDR2 is SVGIG (reference sequence). This CDR3 is CAWRRGVEQYF. CDR3 coding DNA: TGTGCCTGGAGGAGGGGGGTCGAGCAGTACTTC. The whole variable domain, filled in from reference TRBV30 and TRBJ2-7, reads SQTIHQWPATLVQPVGSPLSLECTVEGTSNPNLYWYRQAAGRGLQLLFYSVGIGQISSEVPQNLSASRPQDRQFILSSKKLLLSDSGFYLCAWRRGVEQYFGPGTRLTVT.

This chain links TRBV28 with TRBJ2-5; possibly TRBD2 for D (6 bases). The CDR3 length is 14 residues. From germline, CDR1 is MDHEN and CDR2 SYDVKM. The V end was cut by 2 bases, the J end by 4 bases, with 11 bases between. In nucleotides, the CDR3 is TGTGCCAGCAGTTTACCCCCTAGCGTAGAGACCCAGTACTTC. It yields the protein CASSLPPSVETQYF.

V usage is TRBV28 and J usage is TRBJ2-5; 9 bases match TRBD2. The germline V gene encodes CDR1 MDHEN and CDR2 SYDVKM. Unmatched junction bases numbered 12, after V lost 6 bases and J lost 4 bases. This CDR3 spans 16 amino acids. This chain's CDR3 is CASRLGVAGETETQYF. In DNA form, the CDR3 reads TGTGCCAGCAGGTTGGGGGTAGCGGGAGAAACAGAGACCCAGTACTTC.

The chain uses TRBV9 and TRBJ2-3; 7 bases align to TRBD2. Trimming removed 4 bases from V and 2 bases from J; junction bases left unmatched: 4. The CDR3 runs to 14 residues. The germline V gene encodes CDR1 SGDLS and CDR2 YYNGEE. The CDR3: CASSPRDYTDTQYF. In DNA form, the CDR3 reads TGTGCCAGCAGCCCCCGGGACTACACAGATACGCAGTATTTT.

This clone was recorded a few times. The chain links TRBV3-1 (or the pseudogene TRBV3-2) to TRBJ2-7, with 8 bases aligning to TRBD2. V lost 3 bases to trimming and J lost 6 bases; unmatched junction nucleotides: 19. The CDR3 is 18 residues long. Per the germline V gene, CDR1 is LGHDT and CDR2 is YNNKEL (reference sequence). The CDR3 sequence: CASSQVLGRAGGFGEQYF. The CDR3 DNA reads as TGTGCCAGCAGCCAGGTCCTTGGGAGGGCGGGAGGATTTGGCGAGCAGTACTTC.

This clone has a handful of counts. The chain carries TRBV6-1 and TRBJ1-1, with D tentatively TRBD1 (6 bases). Trimming took off 2 bases at V and 11 bases at J, with 12 bases between the two ends. Germline loops: CDR1 MNHNS, CDR2 SASEGT. There are 12 residues in the CDR3. CDR3 region: CASSENREFAFF. In nucleotides, the CDR3 is TGTGCCAGCAGTGAAAACAGGGAGTTTGCTTTCTTT.

V and J are TRBV10-3 and TRBJ1-2, with a possible D match to TRBD1 (6 bases). The CDR3 runs 15 residues. Trimming took off 0 bases at V and 5 bases at J, with 13 bases between the two ends. Germline V gene sequence: CDR1 ENHRY, CDR2 SYGVKD. The CDR3 sequence: CAISESQGTSYGYTF. The CDR3 DNA reads TGTGCCATCAGTGAGTCCCAGGGGACCTCTTATGGCTACACCTTC.